Listed below are T cell receptor beta chains from one sample, sequenced in a study of blood T cell repertoires in COVID-19. Some clones are missing from TCRdb's copy, which holds only in-frame ones; the method was immunoSEQ multiplex PCR. In the table there are almost 200,000 clones, roughly nine tenths of which are singletons. What was sequenced was PBMCs or T cells enriched from blood (not recorded which). The receptors shown here come from a woman younger than 35 who had recovered from COVID-19. The CDR3 runs from the conserved cysteine through the conserved F or W. The order of the fields is V gene, J gene, CDR3 protein.

TRBV6-1	TRBJ1-5	CASSEAAERGQPQHF
TRBV28	TRBJ1-2	CASSTEGAVANYGYTF
TRBV27	TRBJ2-1	CASSWMGGLHSSEEQFF
TRBV27	TRBJ2-7	CASRKGTGDGTYEQYF
TRBV28	TRBJ2-5	CASSFATLLETQYF
TRBV13	TRBJ1-2	CASSFRLSSGQGDGGYTF
TRBV18	TRBJ2-1	CASSPWDRDYNEQFF
TRBV18	TRBJ2-7	CASSPPLGQVSYEQYF
TRBV5-1	TRBJ1-6	CASSNGQGLEPLHF
TRBV3-1/TRBV3-2	TRBJ2-2	CASSHATGTGVTGELFF
TRBV2	TRBJ2-2	CASSVIRGNTGELFF
TRBV29-1	TRBJ1-1	CSVEDQAGTEAFF
TRBV25-1	TRBJ2-1	CASKGQGNEQFF
TRBV2	TRBJ2-7	CASLARVSEQYF
TRBV27	TRBJ2-7	CASSLYWDRGPYEQYF
TRBV24-1	TRBJ2-1	CATSAGLNYNEQFF
TRBV10-3	TRBJ1-4	CAISESGQFNEKLFF
TRBV10-3	TRBJ2-7	CAISEQLQGMQYF
TRBV5-1	TRBJ2-5	CASSLATGGRETQYF
TRBV7-2	TRBJ1-2	CASSPGYNYGYTF
TRBV2	TRBJ1-4	CASRAANEKLFF
TRBV12-3/TRBV12-4	TRBJ2-5	CASRRGQTQYF
TRBV6-5	TRBJ1-2	CASRGTANYGYTF
TRBV3-1/TRBV3-2	TRBJ2-2	CASSQALLDRVVPGELFF
TRBV29-1	TRBJ2-4	CSVANRLAKNIQYF
TRBV5-1	TRBJ1-1	CASSHGTGPSPYMNTEAFF
TRBV19	TRBJ2-5	CATAQTGALRETQYF
TRBV28	TRBJ1-2	CASSLSVTGAYGYTF
TRBV27	TRBJ1-2	CASSLVGRGHGYTF
TRBV28	TRBJ1-1	CASSLGRGTEAFF
TRBV10-3	TRBJ2-5	CAISGDRPQETQYF
TRBV5-1	TRBJ1-5	CASSLSGGSNQPQHF
TRBV28	TRBJ1-5	CASSLPPPTAQTDSNQPQHF
TRBV5-1	TRBJ2-2	CASSPGGNTGELFF
TRBV7-2	TRBJ1-5	CASSPGQGANQPQHF
TRBV2	TRBJ2-3	CASSEGLYDTQYF
TRBV28	TRBJ2-1	CASSSFHSGSYNEQFF
TRBV28	TRBJ2-7	CASSITGQKTYEQYF
TRBV12-3/TRBV12-4	TRBJ1-1	CASSFQGNTEAFF
TRBV28	TRBJ1-1	CATRGGSMNTEAFF
TRBV9	TRBJ1-2	CASSIGTGELGYGYTF
TRBV5-6	TRBJ1-3	CASSLGGGVPTGNTIYF
TRBV20-1	TRBJ1-2	CSASIGPGVGYTF
TRBV11-2	TRBJ1-6	CASSSTGFFADLYNSPLHF